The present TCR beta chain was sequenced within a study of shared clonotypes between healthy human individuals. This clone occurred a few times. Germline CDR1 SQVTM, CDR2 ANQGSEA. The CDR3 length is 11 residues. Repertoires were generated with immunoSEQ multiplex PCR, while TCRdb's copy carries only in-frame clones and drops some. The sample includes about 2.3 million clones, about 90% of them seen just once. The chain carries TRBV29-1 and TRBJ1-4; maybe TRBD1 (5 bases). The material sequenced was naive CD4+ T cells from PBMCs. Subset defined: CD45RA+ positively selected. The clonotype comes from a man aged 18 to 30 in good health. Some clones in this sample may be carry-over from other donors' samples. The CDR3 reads CKVGVGEKLFF. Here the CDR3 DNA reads TGCAAAGTGGGGGTCGGCGAAAAACTGTTTTTT.